A single sample is the source of the 10 T cell receptor beta chains below, sequenced in a study of T cell responses to AZD1222 COVID-19 vaccine. TCRdb's copy holds only in-frame clones and misses some; the assay was immunoSEQ multiplex PCR. Of about 110,000 clones listed, roughly 89% are singletons. Sequencing used peripheral blood, obtained 28 days after the second AZD1222 dose. Receptors originate from an adult who received the AZD1222 COVID-19 vaccine.

Only one count was recorded for this clone. This chain links TRBV5-1 with TRBJ1-2, with 11 bases lining up with TRBD1. CDR1 and CDR2 (germline): SGHRS, YFSETQ. With 1 base clipped from V and 8 bases from J, the junction kept 10 bases outside the gene matches. CDR3 length: 16 residues. CDR3 DNA: TGCGCCAGCAGCTTGTATGTGACGGACAGGGGGCCCGGCTACACCTTC. This gives the protein CASSLYVTDRGPGYTF.

To note about this clone: Other DNA sequences within the sample encode an identical CDR3. The chain carries TRBV28 and TRBJ1-4, with 8 positions matching TRBD1. Per germline, CDR1 MDHEN and CDR2 SYDVKM. There are 14 residues in the CDR3. The junction had 7 bases not matched to a gene; V was cut back by 5 bases and J by 8 bases. The CDR3 protein is CASSRGQGREKLFF. CDR3 in DNA: TGTGCCAGCAGTAGAGGACAGGGTCGGGAAAAACTGTTTTTT.

The chain employs TRBV30 and TRBJ1-1; maybe TRBD1 (5 bases). Germline V gene lookup returns CDR1 GTSNPN and CDR2 SVGIG (reference sequence). The CDR3 runs to 15 residues. Trimming took off 3 bases at V and 6 bases at J, with 20 bases between the two ends. CDR3 DNA sequence: TGTGCCTGGAGGGGGGACCTTTTCCGAACGGCTGAAGCTTTCTTT. Translating it yields CAWRGDLFRTAEAFF.

V and J are TRBV7-8 and TRBJ1-5, with D unresolved. The CDR3 consists of 14 residues. CDR1 is SGHVS, CDR2 FQNEAQ, per germline. The V gene lost 0 bases and the J gene lost 5 bases, with 8 bases spanning the gap. As DNA, the CDR3 is TGTGCCAGCAGCTTAGCGCAACGGGATCAGCCCCAGCATTTT. Translating it yields CASSLAQRDQPQHF.

The CDR3 sequence is CAWSVFDSPLHF. The CDR3 DNA is TGTGCCTGGAGTGTTTTTGATTCACCCCTCCACTTT. The chain is built from TRBV30 and TRBJ1-6; D gene unclear. Germline-derived CDR1 and CDR2 are GTSNPN and SVGIG (reference sequence). This CDR3 comprises 12 residues. Trimming left V 0 bases short and J 8 bases short, with 5 bases between. Based on the CDR3 plus reference TRBV30 and TRBJ1-6, the full variable domain is SQTIHQWPATLVQPVGSPLSLECTVEGTSNPNLYWYRQAAGRGLQLLFYSVGIGQISSEVPQNLSASRPQDRQFILSSKKLLLSDSGFYLCAWSVFDSPLHFGNGTRLTVT.

The rearrangement joins TRBV18 to TRBJ1-3; D remains unclear. The V gene's germline CDR1 is KGHSH and CDR2 LQKENI. V lost 3 bases and J 0 bases, leaving 15 bases between the germline ends. The CDR3 has 17 residues. CDR3 DNA: TGTGCCAGCTCACCCTCTGGAGGGAGCCCCTCTGGAAACACCATATATTTT. Encoded protein: CASSPSGGSPSGNTIYF. The complete variable domain, with remaining parts taken from reference TRBV18 and TRBJ1-3, reads NAGVMQNPRHLVRRRGQEARLRCSPMKGHSHVYWYRQLPEEGLKFMVYLQKENIIDESGMPKERFSAEFPKEGPSILRIQQVVRGDSAAYFCASSPSGGSPSGNTIYFGEGSWLTVV.

V is TRBV6-1 and J is TRBJ2-6, with D perhaps assigned TRBD1 or TRBD2 (5 bases each). Trimming took off 0 bases at V and 0 bases at J, with 12 bases between the two ends. The CDR3 contains 18 residues. Germline CDR1 is MNHNS and CDR2 is SASEGT. The CDR3 region has the DNA TGTGCCAGCAGTGAAGCCCCGGGACGGAGCTCTGGGGCCAACGTCCTGACTTTC. It translates to CASSEAPGRSSGANVLTF.

This clone was observed once. Other DNA variants within this sample encode the same CDR3. The rearrangement uses TRBV5-1 and TRBJ1-3; the D is unclear. This CDR3 has 14 residues. Germline CDR1 SGHRS, CDR2 YFSETQ. Trimming removed 0 bases from V and 0 bases from J, with 4 bases in between. CDR3 DNA sequence: TGCGCCAGCAGCTTGGCGAGCTCTGGAAACACCATATATTTT. Its protein is CASSLASSGNTIYF.

The gene calls are TRBV7-8 and TRBJ2-1; 8 positions match TRBD2. This CDR3 has 15 amino acids. The J segment lost 2 bases and the V segment lost 4 bases, leaving 4 bases of the junction unmatched. CDR1 is SGHVS, CDR2 FQNEAQ, per germline. In DNA form, the CDR3 reads TGTGCCAGCAGCTCAGTAGCGGGGACCTACAATGAGCAGTTCTTC. Amino acids: CASSSVAGTYNEQFF.

This clone occurred once. The chain employs TRBV5-4 and TRBJ2-3; no reliable D call. Trimming pared 4 bases from V and 5 bases from J, leaving 17 bases between. Germline V gene data show CDR1 as SGHNT and CDR2 as YYREEE (reference sequence). This CDR3 region has 15 residues. The DNA for the CDR3 is TGTGCCAGCAGCCTGTCCCTTGTCGGTGGAGATACGCAGTATTTT. Its protein is CASSLSLVGGDTQYF.